The clone carrying this T cell receptor (beta chain) was detected ten times or more. Sampling of bone marrow took place during active disease in every patient. The data were taken from a study of read filtering for tumor transcriptome and immune sequencing. Molecular barcoded adaptors covering alpha/delta and beta/gamma chains were used on 400 to 450 ng RNA. In TCRdb, the reads were re-called with MiXCR into one record per CDR3 protein. The data contain 50,000 or so distinct CDR3 sequences, about 12% of them seen just once; the ten biggest clones take up roughly 15%. This CDR3 has 14 residues. Germline V gene data show CDR1 as SQVTM and CDR2 as ANQGSEA. Losses at the gene ends were 5 bases for V and 5 bases for J; bases not matched to a gene: 8.

This receptor was taken from a donor at least 40 years old with multiple myeloma. This chain links TRBV29-1 with TRBJ1-1; 10 bases match TRBD1. The sample was a population of CD138-negative cells sorted from bone marrow. The CDR3 DNA is TGCAGCGTTCCACCGGGACAGGGGAAGACTGAAGCTTTCTTT. Protein product: CSVPPGQGKTEAFF.